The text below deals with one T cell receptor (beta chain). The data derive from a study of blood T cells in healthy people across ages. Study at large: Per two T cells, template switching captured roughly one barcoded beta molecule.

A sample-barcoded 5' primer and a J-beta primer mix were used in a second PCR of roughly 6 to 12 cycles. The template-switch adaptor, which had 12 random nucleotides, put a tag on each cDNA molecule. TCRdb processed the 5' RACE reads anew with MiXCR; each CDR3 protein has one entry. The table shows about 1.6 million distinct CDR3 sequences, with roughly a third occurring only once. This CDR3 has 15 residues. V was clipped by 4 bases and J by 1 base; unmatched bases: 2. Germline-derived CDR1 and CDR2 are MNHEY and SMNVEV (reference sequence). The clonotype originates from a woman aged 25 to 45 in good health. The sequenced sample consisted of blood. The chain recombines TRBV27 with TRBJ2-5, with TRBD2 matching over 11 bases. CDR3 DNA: TGTGCCAGCAGTTGGGGGACTAGCGGCCAAGAGACCCAGTACTTC. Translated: CASSWGTSGQETQYF.